The 20 T cell receptor beta chains reported below all come from one sample, sequenced in a study of CD8+CD57+ T cells in acquired aplastic anemia. Genomic DNA constituted the template upon which TCR beta VDJ and CDR3 profiling was performed. TCRdb used MiXCR to reprocess the reads, holding one entry per CDR3 protein. The data show some 410,000 distinct CDR3 sequences, under 80% seen once. The sequenced sample was sorted CD4+, CD8+, or CD8+CD57+ T cells (not recorded which) from PBMCs. The receptors come from a human donor in good health, serving as a control.

This clonotype was found many times. Its ends do not fully match the called genes, so a read error is possible. V gene TRBV5-1 combines with J gene TRBJ1-1; the D is unclear. The length of the CDR3 is 13 residues. The germline V gene has CDR1 SGHRS and CDR2 YFSETQ. The CDR3 region has the DNA TGTGCTAGCAGCTCACGGCCGAACACTGAAGCTTTCTTT. It codes for CASSSRPNTEAFF.

This clonotype has ten or more counts. V is TRBV11-2 and J is TRBJ1-2; D not resolved. Germline V CDR1 and CDR2: SGHAT, FQNNGV. V was cut by 5 bases and J by 0 bases, with 16 bases left in between. The CDR3 runs to 16 residues. The chain's CDR3 is CASSSSTLPANYGYTF. The CDR3 DNA follows: TGTGCCAGCAGCAGCTCAACCCTGCCGGCTAACTATGGCTACACCTTC.

For this clonotype: An end of the junction does not agree with germline; a read error may underlie this. This sequence joins TRBV15 and TRBJ1-3; no reliable D call. The CDR3 extends over 15 amino acids. The germline V gene encodes CDR1 LNHNV and CDR2 YYDKDF (reference sequence). For the CDR3, the DNA is TGTGCCAGCAGCCAACATGAGTACGCCGGAAACACCATATATTTT. Translation gives CASSQHEYAGNTIYF.

As regards this clonotype: The junction does not match germline at one end; this may be a read error. The V gene is TRBV7-2, the J gene TRBJ1-2; a weak D match, TRBD1 (5 bases). Germline V lookup: CDR1 SGHTA, CDR2 FQGNSA. This CDR3 has 14 residues. Here the CDR3 reads CASSLGGTLGNEQF. The CDR3 DNA is TGTGCCAGCAGCCTAGGAGGGACTCTGGGCAATGAGCAGTTC.

The chain is built from TRBV7-3 and TRBJ1-6; D is ambiguous. Trimming pared 2 bases from V and 11 bases from J, leaving 13 bases between. This CDR3 has 14 residues. Germline values: CDR1 SGHTA, CDR2 FQGTGA. Written as DNA, the CDR3 is TGTGCCAGCAGCTTAGCCGGGCCGGACCCACCCCTCCACTTT. Encoded protein: CASSLAGPDPPLHF. Complete variable domain (other parts from reference TRBV7-3 and TRBJ1-6): GAGVSQTPSNKVTEKGKYVELRCDPISGHTALYWYRQSLGQGPEFLIYFQGTGAADDSGLPNDRFFAVRPEGSVSTLKIQRTERGDSAVYLCASSLAGPDPPLHFGNGTRLTVT.

Concerning this clonotype: Sequence at one end of the junction differs from germline and may be a read error. This sequence joins TRBV6-1 and TRBJ2-2; TRBD2 matches at 8 bases. The CDR3 is 17 residues long. Germline-derived CDR1 and CDR2 are MNHNS and SASEGT. The CDR3 is CATSDLQRGYNNGELFF. The CDR3 DNA is TGTGCCACCAGTGATTTGCAGCGGGGGTACAACAACGGGGAGCTGTTTTTT.

The table lists this clonotype with many counts. The chain combines TRBV7-9 with TRBJ1-1, with 7 bases aligning to TRBD1. The V segment lost 7 bases and the J segment 5 bases; nucleotides outside the gene matches: 10. The length of the CDR3 is 14 residues. The germline V gene encodes CDR1 SEHNR and CDR2 FQNEAQ (reference sequence). The CDR3 loop is CASNGQVGETEAFF. The CDR3, as DNA: TGTGCCAGCAACGGACAGGTAGGGGAAACTGAAGCTTTCTTT.

In this sample, this clonotype turned up a few times. This chain joins TRBV30 and TRBJ2-3; D is possibly TRBD2 (6 bases). Trimming removed 6 bases at V and 0 bases at J, with 16 bases between. Germline CDR1 GTSNPN, CDR2 SVGIG (reference sequence). The CDR3 contains 15 residues. CDR3 bases: TGTGCCTGCGACCCGGGTGGACTAAGCACAGATACGCAGTATTTT. It specifies CACDPGGLSTDTQYF. Full variable domain (outside the CDR3, taken from reference TRBV30 and TRBJ2-3): SQTIHQWPATLVQPVGSPLSLECTVEGTSNPNLYWYRQAAGRGLQLLFYSVGIGQISSEVPQNLSASRPQDRQFILSSKKLLLSDSGFYLCACDPGGLSTDTQYFGPGTRLTVL.

This chain uses TRBV20-1 with TRBJ2-7; no clear D. V lost 0 bases, J lost 5 bases, and 20 bases lay in between. CDR3 size: 16 residues. Looked up from germline, CDR1 is DFQATT and CDR2 is SNEGSKA (reference sequence). The CDR3 DNA is TGCAGTGCTAGAGATCACGGCCTGCCCACACCCAACGAGCAGTACTTC. Translated, it gives CSARDHGLPTPNEQYF.

The J gene is TRBJ1-2, the V gene TRBV5-4; tentative D call: TRBD1 (5 bases). Per germline, CDR1 SGHNT and CDR2 YYREEE (reference sequence). V was shortened by 4 bases and J by 3 bases, with 16 bases between the two germline ends. This CDR3 contains 15 residues. Written as DNA, the CDR3 is TGTGCCAGCAGCCAACTTCGCAGGACATACTATGGCTACACCTTC. It yields the protein CASSQLRRTYYGYTF.

Notes on this clonotype: A junction boundary mismatches the germline segment, possibly from a read error. The chain combines TRBV19 with TRBJ1-2, with a tentative D call TRBD1 (5 bases). Germline lookup yields CDR1 LNHDA and CDR2 SQIVND (reference sequence). The CDR3 is made up of 13 amino acids. The chain's CDR3 is CASSIVGRQPQPF. The CDR3 DNA follows: TGTGCCAGTAGTATAGTGGGGCGGCAGCCCCAGCCCTTT.

The V gene is TRBV7-7, the J gene TRBJ2-5; TRBD1 might be the D (6 bases). The V and J ends lost 0 bases and 5 bases respectively, with 10 bases between them. There are 14 residues in the CDR3. Germline loops: CDR1 SSHAT, CDR2 FNYEAQ (reference sequence). This CDR3 is CASSLAQGGETQYF. CDR3 in DNA: TGTGCCAGCAGCTTAGCACAGGGTGGGGAGACCCAGTACTTC.

With regard to this clonotype: The junction and the germline gene differ at one end; a read error may be behind it. V usage is TRBV24-1 and J usage is TRBJ1-1, with TRBD1 as a possible D gene (5 bases). There are 13 residues in the CDR3. The V gene's germline CDR1 is KGHDR and CDR2 SFDVKD. The CDR3 here is CASSLTVANEDYF. CDR3 DNA sequence: TGTGCCAGCAGTTTGACAGTCGCCAACGAAGATTACTTC.

This clonotype was seen once. This likely comes from a read error, as the CDR3 has no conserved phenylalanine or tryptophan at its end. The DNA is left out, because the CDR3 cannot be placed on it with certainty; the CDR3 is given as TCRdb lists it. The chain has TRBV7-2 and TRBJ2-5; no check of the table's D call, TRBD1, against the DNA was made. The CDR3 comprises 13 residues, both ends counted. Per the germline V gene, CDR1 is SGHTA and CDR2 is FQGNSA. CDR3 protein: CASGSSGAMYKEQ.

Notes on this clonotype: The conserved final phenylalanine or tryptophan is absent from the CDR3, which likely points to a read error. The DNA is omitted, as the CDR3 cannot be located on it reliably, and the CDR3 follows TCRdb's listing. V gene TRBV7-2 combines with J gene TRBJ2-2; whether TRBD2, the table's D call, matches the DNA was not checked. A total of 13 residues make up the CDR3, ends included. CDR1 is SGHTA, CDR2 FQGNSA, per germline. The CDR3 is CASSLVAAAGYNE.

The gene calls are TRBV9 and TRBJ1-6, with D maybe TRBD1 (5 bases). This CDR3 spans 14 amino acids. Germline V gene data show CDR1 as SGDLS and CDR2 as YYNGEE. V shed 5 bases and J shed 9 bases, with 15 bases lying between them. The DNA of the CDR3 is TGTGCCAGCAGTGAGGGGTTAAAAGGTTCACCCCTCCACTTT. Translation gives CASSEGLKGSPLHF.

Only a few counts were recorded for this clonotype. The CDR3 spells CASSAFPGQLSPLHF. CDR3 nucleotide sequence: TGTGCCAGCAGCGCATTCCCGGGACAACTATCACCCCTCCACTTT. The chain is built from TRBV9 and TRBJ1-6; tentative D call: TRBD1 (6 bases). The germline CDR1 and CDR2 sequences are SGDLS and YYNGEE. The V end was cut by 3 bases, the J end by 10 bases, with 17 bases between. The CDR3 extends over 15 amino acids.

This clonotype showed up just once. The CDR3 does not close with the conserved phenylalanine or tryptophan, likely indicating a read error. The limits of the CDR3 on the DNA are not certain, so only TCRdb's listed CDR3 is given. The chain links TRBV15 to TRBJ1-6. CDR1 and CDR2 (germline): LNHNV, YYDKDF (reference sequence). The CDR3 is 15 amino acids in total, end residues counted. The CDR3 protein is CAISREARASWGYNT.

Notes on this clonotype: A much bigger clone sits one base away, suggesting this may be a read error. This chain uses TRBV6-1 with TRBJ1-1; no reliable D call. The CDR3 contains 11 residues. The germline V gene encodes CDR1 MNHNS and CDR2 SASEGT. As DNA, the CDR3 is TGTGCCAGCAGCCACGACACTGAAACTTTCTTT. Amino acid sequence: CASSHDTETFF.

Notes on this clonotype: Because the CDR3 is missing its conserved closing phenylalanine or tryptophan, this is likely a read error. Because the CDR3's place on the DNA is in doubt, the DNA is left out and the CDR3 is given as listed by TCRdb. This chain links TRBV19 with TRBJ1-1. The CDR3 sequence runs 13 residues, both termini included. The germline CDR1 and CDR2 sequences are LNHDA and SQIVND (reference sequence). CDR3 residues: CASSITGNRDFHL.